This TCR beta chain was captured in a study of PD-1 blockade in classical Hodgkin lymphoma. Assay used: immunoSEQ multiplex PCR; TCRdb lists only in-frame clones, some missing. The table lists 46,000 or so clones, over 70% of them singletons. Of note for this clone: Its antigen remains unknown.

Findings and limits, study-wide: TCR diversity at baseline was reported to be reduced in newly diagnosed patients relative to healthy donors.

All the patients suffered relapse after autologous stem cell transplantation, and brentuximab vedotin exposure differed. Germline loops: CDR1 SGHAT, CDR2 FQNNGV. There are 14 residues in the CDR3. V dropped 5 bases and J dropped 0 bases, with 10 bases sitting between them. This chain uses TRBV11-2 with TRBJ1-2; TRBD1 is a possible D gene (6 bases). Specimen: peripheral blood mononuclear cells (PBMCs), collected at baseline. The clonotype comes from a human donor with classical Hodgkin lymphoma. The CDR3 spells CASSVDSANYGYTF. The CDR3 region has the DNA TGTGCCAGCAGCGTGGACAGCGCTAACTATGGCTACACCTTC.